This TCR beta chain was retrieved from a study of control samples from healthy donors and cancer patients. Libraries were prepared by immunoSEQ multiplex PCR; TCRdb keeps only in-frame clonotypes and omits some of them. The sample yields around 79,000 clones, roughly 93% seen once. The length of the CDR3 is 11 residues. The V and J ends lost 0 bases and 10 bases respectively, with 7 bases between them. The V gene's germline CDR1 is SGHNT and CDR2 YYREEE (reference sequence). The clonotype was recovered from a woman in her forties with lung cancer. The source material was PBMCs. This sequence joins TRBV5-4 and TRBJ1-1; D may be TRBD1 (6 bases). This CDR3 is CASSLGGRAFF. CDR3 nucleotide sequence: TGTGCCAGCAGCTTGGGGGGGCGAGCTTTCTTT.